The next 29 T cell receptor beta chains were all read from a single sample in a study of blood T cell repertoires in COVID-19. The protocol was immunoSEQ multiplex PCR, while the TCRdb copy is restricted to in-frame clones and leaves out a portion. This table holds 4,500 to 5,500 clones, roughly four fifths found once. The sample comprised peripheral blood. The receptors shown here come from a man aged 65 to 85 with active COVID-19.

V usage is TRBV19 and J usage is TRBJ1-5; TRBD1 is a possible D gene (5 bases). The V gene lost 7 bases and the J gene lost 7 bases, with 17 bases spanning the gap. This CDR3 has 14 residues. The germline CDR1 and CDR2 sequences are LNHDA and SQIVND (reference sequence). The CDR3 is CASTPGAAGQPQHF. The CDR3 DNA reads TGTGCCAGTACCCCTGGGGCAGCCGGGCAGCCCCAGCATTTT.

V gene TRBV2 combines with J gene TRBJ2-2; maybe TRBD1 (6 bases). Germline lookup yields CDR1 SNHLY and CDR2 FYNNEI. Trimming left V 1 base short and J 3 bases short, with 9 bases between. The CDR3 is 15 residues long. CDR3 bases: TGTGCCAGCAGTGAAGAGGGGGTGGACACCGGGGAGCTGTTTTTT. Translating it yields CASSEEGVDTGELFF. Drawing the rest from reference TRBV2 and TRBJ2-2, the complete variable domain is EPEVTQTPSHQVTQMGQEVILRCVPISNHLYFYWYRQILGQKVEFLVSFYNNEISEKSEIFDDQFSVERPDGSNFTLKIRSTKLEDSAMYFCASSEEGVDTGELFFGEGSRLTVL.

The gene calls are TRBV11-2 and TRBJ2-5; D not resolved. Germline CDR1 and CDR2: SGHAT and FQNNGV. Between the trimmed V and J ends, which lost 5 bases and 1 base, there was a span of 8 bases. The CDR3 extends over 13 amino acids. The CDR3 protein is CASSRRLQETQYF. The CDR3 region has the DNA TGTGCCAGCAGCCGGAGACTCCAAGAGACCCAGTACTTC.

V gene TRBV6-4 combines with J gene TRBJ1-2; no reliable D call. Germline V gene data show CDR1 as MRHNA and CDR2 as SNTAGT. V was cut by 4 bases and J by 8 bases, with 20 bases left in between. The CDR3 covers 15 residues. CDR3 bases: TGTGCCAGCAGTGCTGACCGGACGGGAGCTGGCGGCTACACCTTC. Protein product: CASSADRTGAGGYTF.

The CDR3 is CASSPTGGTGNTIYF. The CDR3 DNA is TGTGCCAGCAGCCCGACAGGGGGCACTGGAAACACCATATATTTT. This chain connects TRBV5-6 to TRBJ1-3; 10 positions match TRBD1. V lost 4 bases to trimming and J lost 2 bases; unmatched junction nucleotides: 3. The CDR3 sequence is 15 residues long. CDR1 and CDR2 from the germline V gene are SGHDT and YYEEEE.

V is TRBV19 and J is TRBJ1-5; D not certain. CDR3 length: 15 amino acids. The germline V and J ends were trimmed by 3 bases and 1 base, with 10 bases remaining between them. The germline CDR1 and CDR2 sequences are LNHDA and SQIVND (reference sequence). Written as DNA, the CDR3 is TGTGCCAGTAGTATGGGCACATCGAGCAATCAGCCCCAGCATTTT. This sequence encodes CASSMGTSSNQPQHF. The full variable domain, with the rest looked up from reference TRBV19 and TRBJ1-5, is DGGITQSPKYLFRKEGQNVTLSCEQNLNHDAMYWYRQDPGQGLRLIYYSQIVNDFQKGDIAEGYSVSREKKESFPLTVTSAQKNPTAFYLCASSMGTSSNQPQHFGDGTRLSIL.

The chain is built from TRBV5-1 and TRBJ1-4; 7 bases match TRBD1. Germline CDR1 SGHRS, CDR2 YFSETQ. This CDR3 has 20 amino acids. After removal of 2 bases from V and 0 bases from J, the junction contained 16 bases not matched to a gene. The CDR3 nucleotides are TGCGCCAGCAGCTTATCACCAAACCCACAGGGGACCTCAACTAATGAAAAACTGTTTTTT. Translation: CASSLSPNPQGTSTNEKLFF.

The chain combines TRBV6-5 with TRBJ2-1, with a tentative D call TRBD1 (6 bases). This CDR3 is built from 15 residues. V was cut by 6 bases and J by 6 bases, with 18 bases left in between. In germline, CDR1 is MNHEY, CDR2 SVGAGI. CDR3 nucleotides: TGTGCCAGCAGCGGAGTAGGACAGTGGCTCAATGAGCAGTTCTTC. This sequence encodes CASSGVGQWLNEQFF.

This clone was picked up one time. The chain has TRBV7-9 and TRBJ1-2, with TRBD1 matching over 7 bases. This CDR3 contains 16 residues. V gave up 7 bases and J gave up 7 bases; unmatched junction bases: 18. Germline loops: CDR1 SEHNR, CDR2 FQNEAQ (reference sequence). Here the CDR3 DNA reads TGTGCCAGCATGGAGGGGGCAGGTTTCAGATCGAGTGGCTACACCTTC. Translating it yields CASMEGAGFRSSGYTF.

The chain has TRBV4-1 and TRBJ1-4; weak D call: TRBD1 (5 bases). This CDR3 has 13 amino acids. Trimming left V 1 base short and J 8 bases short, with 8 bases between. Per the germline V gene, CDR1 is MGHRA and CDR2 is YSYEKL. In DNA, the CDR3 is TGCGCCAGCAGCCAAGTTAACAGGGAAAAACTGTTTTTT. This sequence encodes CASSQVNREKLFF.

V usage is TRBV12-2 and J usage is TRBJ2-5; the table's D call, TRBD2, was not checked against the DNA. TRBV12-2 has pseudogene status. This CDR3 spans 15 amino acids. CDR3 residues: CASRPLSCTRETQYF. The CDR3 nucleotides are TGTGCAAGTCGCCCGCTTTCATGCACGCGGGAGACCCAGTACTTC.

J is TRBJ2-2 and V is TRBV15; D is unresolved. This CDR3 has 16 amino acids. Per germline, CDR1 LNHNV and CDR2 YYDKDF (reference sequence). V shed 1 base and J shed 0 bases, with 9 bases lying between them. CDR3 nucleotides: TGTGCCACCAGCAGAGGGCAGACATCGAACACCGGGGAGCTGTTTTTT. This sequence encodes CATSRGQTSNTGELFF. The whole variable domain, filled in from reference TRBV15 and TRBJ2-2, reads DAMVIQNPRYQVTQFGKPVTLSCSQTLNHNVMYWYQQKSSQAPKLLFHYYDKDFNNEADTPDNFQSRRPNTSFCFLDIRSPGLGDTAMYLCATSRGQTSNTGELFFGEGSRLTVL.

This sequence joins TRBV7-6 and TRBJ2-3; 10 bases line up with TRBD2. The CDR3 runs 15 residues. The trim removed 4 bases at V and 4 bases at J, leaving 5 bases unmatched. Germline V gene sequence: CDR1 SGHVS, CDR2 FNYEAQ. The CDR3 is CASSYSGGEADTQYF. The CDR3 DNA reads as TGTGCCAGCAGCTACAGCGGGGGGGAGGCAGATACGCAGTATTTT. The variable domain in full, with the rest retrieved from reference TRBV7-6 and TRBJ2-3, is GAGVSQSPRYKVTKRGQDVALRCDPISGHVSLYWYRQALGQGPEFLTYFNYEAQQDKSGLPNDRFSAERPEGSISTLTIQRTEQRDSAMYRCASSYSGGEADTQYFGPGTRLTVL.

This clone is categorized as large. The genes are TRBV4-3 and TRBJ1-4; 7 nucleotides agree with TRBD1. From germline, CDR1 is LGHNA and CDR2 YSLEER. The ends lost 0 bases at V and 13 bases at J; junction bases unmatched: 2. The CDR3 loop spans 12 amino acids. Here the CDR3 reads CASSQDRDRLFF. CDR3 coding DNA: TGCGCCAGCAGCCAAGACAGGGACAGACTGTTTTTT.

The table lists this clone with a few counts. The rearrangement uses TRBV7-8 and TRBJ2-1, with TRBD1 matching over 7 bases. V was clipped by 5 bases and J by 7 bases; unmatched bases: 5. This CDR3 has 13 residues. CDR1 SGHVS and CDR2 FQNEAQ come from the germline V gene. CDR3 nucleotides: TGTGCCAGCAGCCCCGACAGGGTAAATGAGCAGTTCTTC. This sequence encodes CASSPDRVNEQFF.

This chain uses TRBV28 with TRBJ2-7, with 14 bases matching TRBD2. The length of the CDR3 is 17 residues. Germline CDR1 and CDR2: MDHEN and SYDVKM. Unmatched junction bases numbered 6, after V lost 3 bases and J lost 2 bases. CDR3 sequence: CASSFGTSGGPTYEQYF. CDR3 sequence (DNA): TGTGCCAGCAGTTTCGGGACTAGCGGGGGACCTACCTACGAGCAGTACTTC.

The rearrangement links TRBV19 to TRBJ1-5; 8 bases fit TRBD1. The CDR3 contains 14 residues. Germline CDR1 and CDR2: LNHDA and SQIVND (reference sequence). The V segment lost 6 bases and the J segment 3 bases; nucleotides outside the gene matches: 4. DNA for the CDR3: TGTGCCAGTAGCGGGACAGGATTCAATCAGCCCCAGCATTTT. This sequence encodes CASSGTGFNQPQHF.

In this sample, this clone is large. V and J are TRBV9 and TRBJ1-2, with D perhaps TRBD1 (6 bases). Trimming stripped 3 bases from V and 3 bases from J, with 9 bases between. CDR3 length: 13 amino acids. From germline, CDR1 is SGDLS and CDR2 YYNGEE. The CDR3 protein is CASSAGADYGYTF. The CDR3 DNA sequence: TGTGCCAGCAGCGCAGGGGCGGACTATGGCTACACCTTC.

The chain is built from TRBV9 and TRBJ2-1; 8 nucleotides match TRBD2. The ends lost 3 bases at V and 4 bases at J; junction bases unmatched: 6. Germline V gene sequence: CDR1 SGDLS, CDR2 YYNGEE. The CDR3 runs to 15 residues. The CDR3 sequence is CASSAIAGLYNEQFF. CDR3 coding DNA: TGTGCCAGCAGCGCAATAGCGGGGCTATACAATGAGCAGTTCTTC. Full variable domain (rest looked up from reference TRBV9 and TRBJ2-1): DSGVTQTPKHLITATGQRVTLRCSPRSGDLSVYWYQQSLDQGLQFLIQYYNGEERAKGNILERFSAQQFPDLHSELNLSSLELGDSALYFCASSAIAGLYNEQFFGPGTRLTVL.

For this clone: This is likely an artifact of a read error, given a far larger clone one base away. J is TRBJ2-7 and V is TRBV3-1 (or the pseudogene TRBV3-2), with TRBD2 matching 10 bases. The germline V gene has CDR1 LGHDT and CDR2 YNNKEL (reference sequence). The ends lost 1 base at V and 5 bases at J; junction bases unmatched: 8. This CDR3 comprises 16 residues. The CDR3 nucleotides read TGTGCCAGCAGCCAAGGGTCTAGCGGGGGTGGGGACGAGCAGTACTTC. Amino acids: CASSQGSSGGGDEQYF.

The CDR3 region has the DNA TGTGCCAGCAGTTCCGGGACAGGGAGGTTTGAGCAGTTCTTC. Its translation: CASSSGTGRFEQFF. The chain recombines TRBV6-5 with TRBJ2-1, with TRBD1 matching 9 bases. The CDR3 is 14 residues long. Trimming removed 4 bases from V and 9 bases from J; junction bases left unmatched: 7. The V gene's germline CDR1 is MNHEY and CDR2 SVGAGI.

V and J are TRBV28 and TRBJ1-3; TRBD1 matches 9 bases. The V gene's germline CDR1 is MDHEN and CDR2 SYDVKM. The CDR3 contains 16 residues. J gave up 2 bases and V 4 bases, and 6 bases lay outside the gene matches. DNA of the CDR3: TGTGCCAGCAGTTCCCCGCGACAGGGGGCTGGAAACACCATATATTTT. It encodes CASSSPRQGAGNTIYF.

The rearrangement uses TRBV27 and TRBJ2-7, with D unclear. Looked up from germline, CDR1 is MNHEY and CDR2 is SMNVEV (reference sequence). This CDR3 has 14 amino acids. The V gene lost 5 bases and the J gene lost 0 bases, with 11 bases spanning the gap. Written as DNA, the CDR3 is TGTGCCAGCAGTCCACGTCCAGGCTCCTACGAGCAGTACTTC. Encoded protein: CASSPRPGSYEQYF.

V and J are TRBV7-6 and TRBJ2-7; tentatively, D is TRBD1 (6 bases). The ends were cut back, 1 base at V and 3 bases at J, with 13 bases in the middle. The CDR3 runs to 15 residues. Per the germline V gene, CDR1 is SGHVS and CDR2 is FNYEAQ. In nucleotides, the CDR3 is TGTGCCAGCAGCTTAGAGGTGGGACATCTCTACGAGCAGTACTTC. It codes for CASSLEVGHLYEQYF.

V and J are TRBV10-1 and TRBJ1-2; D call uncertain. V was pared by 3 bases and J by 1 base, with 12 bases between. Germline V lookup: CDR1 WNHNN, CDR2 SYGVQD (reference sequence). CDR3 size: 15 residues. This CDR3 reads CASSDPYSNNYGYTF. The CDR3 bases are TGCGCCAGCAGTGACCCATACAGCAATAACTATGGCTACACCTTC.

The genes are TRBV5-1 and TRBJ2-2, with TRBD1 as a possible D gene (6 bases). The CDR3 is made up of 15 amino acids. Germline-derived CDR1 and CDR2 are SGHRS and YFSETQ. V was pared by 5 bases and J by 2 bases, with 13 bases between. CDR3 in DNA: TGCGCCAGCAGTTTACGACAGGATAACACCGGGGAGCTGTTTTTT. Its protein is CASSLRQDNTGELFF.

The V gene is TRBV12-5, the J gene TRBJ1-2, with TRBD1 as a possible D gene (6 bases). Per germline, CDR1 LGHNT and CDR2 FRNRAP. This CDR3 contains 13 residues. V gave up 7 bases and J gave up 4 bases, with 13 bases separating them. DNA for the CDR3: TGTGCTAGTGCCCTCGACAGGATCTATGGCTACACCTTC. Encoded protein: CASALDRIYGYTF.

This chain connects TRBV19 to TRBJ1-1; 8 nucleotides agree with TRBD1. This CDR3 spans 14 amino acids. CDR1 LNHDA and CDR2 SQIVND come from the germline V gene (reference sequence). Unmatched junction bases numbered 5, after V lost 3 bases and J lost 5 bases. CDR3 residues: CASSIQGARTEAFF. CDR3 sequence (DNA): TGTGCCAGTAGTATCCAGGGGGCGAGGACTGAAGCTTTCTTT.

This clone turned up a few times. The chain carries TRBV28 and TRBJ1-1; possible D gene TRBD1, 5 bases. V gave up 3 bases and J gave up 4 bases, with 12 bases separating them. The CDR3 covers 14 residues. Germline loops: CDR1 MDHEN, CDR2 SYDVKM. CDR3 in amino acids: CASSLLDGATEAFF. DNA of the CDR3: TGTGCCAGCAGTTTGCTAGATGGGGCCACTGAAGCTTTCTTT.